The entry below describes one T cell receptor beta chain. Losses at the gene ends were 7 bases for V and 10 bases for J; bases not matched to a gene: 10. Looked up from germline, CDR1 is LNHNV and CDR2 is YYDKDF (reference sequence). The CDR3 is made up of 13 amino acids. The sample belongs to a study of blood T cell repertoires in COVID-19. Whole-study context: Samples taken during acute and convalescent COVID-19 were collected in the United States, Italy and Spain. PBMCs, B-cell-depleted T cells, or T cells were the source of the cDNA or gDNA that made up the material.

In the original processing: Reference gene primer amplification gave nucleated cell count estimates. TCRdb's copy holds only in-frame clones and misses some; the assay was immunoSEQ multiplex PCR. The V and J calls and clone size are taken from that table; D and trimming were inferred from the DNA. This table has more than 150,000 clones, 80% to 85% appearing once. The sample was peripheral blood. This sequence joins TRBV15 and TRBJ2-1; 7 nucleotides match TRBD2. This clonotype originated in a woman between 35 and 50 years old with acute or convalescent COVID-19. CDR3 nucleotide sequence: TGTGCCACCAAGGGACTACTGAGTGGGGAGCAGTTCTTC. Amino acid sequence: CATKGLLSGEQFF.